This entry concerns a single TCR beta chain. Its antigen is not yet known. The sample holds no much larger clone one base away, and base qualities are not on file. The donors were healthy, HIV-negative adults who had no recently reported acute infections or vaccinations. Every donor was a Caucasian adult living in Nashville, Tennessee, USA. For unsorted samples, about 85 million PBMCs were counted and genomic DNA was extracted with the QIAamp DNA Blood Mini kit. Blood was collected by leukapheresis, and PBMCs were isolated by Ficoll-Histopaque density gradient centrifugation and then cryopreserved in liquid nitrogen vapor phase. The sample is drawn from a study of shared clonotypes between healthy human individuals (dated by TCRdb to the early 2020s). The study in broad terms: A few men and a couple of women, aged 18 to 49 years, made up the cohort. To estimate repertoire size and how much clonotype sharing occurs between individuals, the study deeply sequenced the blood TCR repertoires of about five healthy adults. Libraries were prepared and TCR repertoires were sequenced by different laboratories using diverse techniques, in order to increase sequencing depth and limit assay-specific biases. Each donor's leukapheresis produced roughly between about 0.8 and 8.9 billion PBMCs. Paper-wide results and their limitations: Sampling was restricted to blood, and TCR repertoires in tissues likely differ from the TCR repertoires found in blood. Because the study included only a small number of donors, the genetic and exposure-history diversity represented was limited. Pairwise subsampling led to the expectation that sequencing depth would affect the degree of clonotype sharing among donors.

Using the deep immunoSEQ assay, multiplex PCR amplified TCR CDR3 regions from genomic DNA. Genomic DNA extracted from each cell subset was distributed evenly over all wells of several immunoSEQ 96-well plates, and each plate served as one replicate. For unsorted PBMC, approximately 0.3 ug of genomic DNA, equivalent to about 30,000 T cell genomes, went into each replicate PCR. Ten immunoSEQ deep assay plates were used to sequence the unsorted PBMC genomic DNA. Purified libraries were measured with a Qubit 3.0 fluorometer, size-checked on a Bioanalyzer 2100, and measured again with the KAPA Library Quantification kit. Every immunoSEQ 96-well plate was sequenced on a separate single-read 150-cycle Illumina NextSeq 550 flow cell. Concerning the study's data processing: Because the immunoSEQ output held only junctional sequences and lacked quality scores, the filtering could not match the filtering applied to full-length reads. Sequences were annotated with PyIR, a Python wrapper for IgBLAST v1.9, using IMGT germline references to assign V/J genes and CDR3. Any read was removed if the V/J assignment was weak (E-value above 1e-6), the CDR3 was missing, or the read contained stop codons, out-of-frame junctions, or ambiguous translated residues. V3J clonotypes were defined by identical inferred V gene, J gene, and CDR3 amino acid sequence. Percentage overlap between repertoires was computed as shared unique clonotypes divided by the size of the smaller repertoire. Three approaches were used to assess repertoire richness: RTK rarefaction, the Chao1 estimator, and Recon v2.1 estimates of unobserved clonotypes. The table was pulled from immuneACCESS by TCRdb, which kept in-frame rearrangements only. Such tables lose some clones; where checked, under half of the loss comes from unresolved V genes, and the rest has no known cause. V, J and clone size reflect that table, while D and trimming were determined from the DNA. This sample comprises around 500,000 clones, 79% of them detected only once. The ten largest make up about 12% of the sample.

The sequenced sample was PBMCs. The receptor's source is a woman aged 40 to 55 in good health. Some clones in this sample may be carry-over from other donors' samples.

The CDR3 reads CSVGTGSHGYTF. The nucleotide sequence reads TGCAGCGTTGGGACAGGGTCTCATGGCTACACCTTC. The chain is assembled from TRBV29-1 and TRBJ1-2; TRBD1 matches 8 bases in the middle. Including cysteine and phenylalanine, the CDR3 has 12 amino acids. The kept DNA is CDR3 alone, 36 bases in frame from the first base. The germline V gene sets CDR1 to SQVTM and CDR2 to ANQGSEA. Trimmed from V: 4 bases; trimmed from J: 6 bases; junction bases lacking a gene match: 4.